This is a list of T cell receptor beta chains from one sample in a study of blood T cells in healthy people across ages. TCRdb itself ran the 5' RACE reads through MiXCR, one entry per CDR3 protein. The profile covers 550,000 to 800,000 distinct CDR3 sequences, with around 32% appearing a single time and approximately 15% taken by the ten largest. Sequenced sample: blood. These receptors were collected from an elderly woman in good health. Each CDR3 is given with its conserved first and last residue. A D gene is named only where the DNA matches it firmly. Size is omitted from some rows. Given values are once, few, many or a class for expanded clones.

v_gene,d_gene,j_gene,abundance,CDR3aa,CDR3nt
TRBV10-3,TRBD1,TRBJ2-3,many,CAIQGQGLDTQYF,TGTGCCATCCAGGGACAGGGTTTGGATACGCAGTATTTT
TRBV9,.,TRBJ2-5,many,CASSVDGLRETQYF,TGTGCCAGCAGCGTAGATGGCCTGAGGGAGACCCAGTACTTC
TRBV7-9,.,TRBJ1-1,many,CASSLGSGEAFF,TGTGCCAGCAGCTTAGGGTCCGGGGAAGCTTTCTTT
TRBV9,.,TRBJ1-6,few,CASGGGGGNSPLHF,TGTGCCAGCGGAGGGGGGGGCGGGAATTCACCCCTCCACTTT
TRBV12-3/TRBV12-4,TRBD1,TRBJ2-1,.,CASSLGTGQGSGNEQFF,TGTGCCAGCAGTTTAGGAACGGGACAGGGGTCCGGCAATGAGCAGTTCTTC
TRBV7-9,TRBD1,TRBJ1-1,many,CASSSGQGRRVYTEAFF,TGTGCCAGCAGCTCCGGACAGGGGCGTAGAGTGTACACTGAAGCTTTCTTT
TRBV6-2/TRBV6-3,TRBD2,TRBJ2-5,many,CASIAGAGETQYF,TGTGCCAGCATAGCGGGGGCAGGAGAGACCCAGTACTTC
TRBV27,.,TRBJ2-1,many,CASSPYLDEQFF,TGTGCCAGCAGTCCCTACTTGGATGAGCAGTTCTTC
TRBV12-3/TRBV12-4,.,TRBJ2-3,.,CASSIDSGSTDAQYF,TGTGCCAGCAGTATAGATAGCGGAAGCACAGATGCGCAGTATTTT
TRBV18,.,TRBJ1-1,few,CASSPRSSQNTEAFF,TGTGCCAGCTCACCACGGAGCAGCCAGAACACTGAAGCTTTCTTT
TRBV12-3/TRBV12-4,.,TRBJ1-2,.,CASSLQVNDGYTF,TGTGCCAGCAGTTTACAGGTTAATGATGGCTACACCTTC
TRBV6-1,.,TRBJ1-2,.,CASSENGGVYGYTF,TGTGCCAGCAGTGAAAATGGAGGGGTCTATGGCTACACCTTC
TRBV20-1,.,TRBJ2-5,.,CSATRAETQYF,TGCAGTGCAACCAGGGCAGAGACCCAGTACTTC
TRBV7-3,TRBD2,TRBJ2-1,once,CASSREVQGLAGGSNGQFF,TGTGCCAGCAGTAGAGAGGTGCAGGGACTAGCGGGGGGGTCCAATGGGCAGTTCTTC
TRBV29-1,TRBD1,TRBJ2-7,many,CSARTGSTYEQYF,TGCAGCGCCCGGACAGGGAGTACCTACGAGCAGTACTTC
TRBV6-1,.,TRBJ2-7,few,CASSEGPLSYEQYF,TGTGCCAGCAGTGAGGGACCGCTCTCCTACGAGCAGTACTTC
TRBV6-4,TRBD2,TRBJ2-2,.,CASSDRAGDTGELFF,TGTGCCAGCAGTGACAGAGCGGGAGACACCGGGGAGCTGTTTTTT
TRBV27,.,TRBJ2-7,few,CANSPGLAAYEQYF,TGTGCCAACAGCCCCGGACTGGCCGCCTACGAGCAGTACTTC
TRBV3-1,TRBD1,TRBJ1-3,few,CASSRQGNAGNTIYF,TGTGCCAGCAGCCGACAGGGAAATGCAGGAAACACCATATATTTT
TRBV9,.,TRBJ1-2,few,CASSADSGGLGNGYTF,TGTGCCAGCAGCGCCGACTCCGGAGGGCTTGGCAATGGCTACACCTTC
TRBV20-1,.,TRBJ2-3,.,CSATSSVFTDTQYF,TGCAGTGCTACCTCCAGCGTATTCACAGATACGCAGTATTTT
TRBV9,.,TRBJ2-1,many,CASSVPDNEQFF,TGTGCCAGCAGCGTTCCGGACAATGAGCAGTTCTTC
TRBV28,.,TRBJ2-7,.,CASNSGEASSYEQYF,TGTGCCAGCAACTCAGGGGAGGCCTCCTCCTACGAGCAGTACTTC
TRBV15,TRBD1,TRBJ1-5,.,CATSSPGTGMNQPQHF,TGTGCCACCAGCAGCCCCGGGACAGGGATGAATCAGCCCCAGCATTTT
TRBV5-1,.,TRBJ1-4,many,CASRKGATEKLFF,TGCGCCAGCAGAAAAGGGGCGACTGAAAAACTGTTTTTT
TRBV27,TRBD1,TRBJ2-2,few,CASSFGQGNTGELFF,TGTGCCAGCAGTTTTGGACAGGGGAACACCGGGGAGCTGTTTTTT
TRBV19,.,TRBJ2-1,once,CASSTSSLNEQFF,TGTGCCAGTAGCACATCCTCCCTAAATGAGCAGTTCTTC
TRBV3-1,TRBD2,TRBJ2-4,many,CASRGAGVGNIQYF,TGTGCCAGCAGGGGAGCGGGGGTAGGAAACATTCAGTACTTC
TRBV7-2,.,TRBJ1-4,many,CASSPLGRDEKLFF,TGTGCCAGCAGCCCCCTCGGGCGGGATGAAAAACTGTTTTTT
TRBV5-1,TRBD1,TRBJ2-7,many,CASSLAGGTGAYEQYF,TGCGCCAGCAGCTTAGCTGGAGGGACAGGGGCCTACGAGCAGTACTTC
TRBV9,TRBD1,TRBJ2-1,many,CASSATGAAYNEQFF,TGTGCCAGCAGCGCTACAGGGGCCGCCTACAATGAGCAGTTCTTC
TRBV6-6,.,TRBJ2-7,.,CASSYSRGINEQYF,TGTGCCAGCAGTTACTCTCGGGGTATCAACGAGCAGTACTTC
TRBV7-2,TRBD2,TRBJ2-3,.,CAGSLGTSGATDTQYF,TGTGCCGGCAGCTTAGGGACTAGCGGGGCCACAGATACGCAGTATTTT
TRBV12-3/TRBV12-4,TRBD1,TRBJ1-2,many,CASKGGTGVLGVGYTF,TGTGCCAGCAAGGGGGGGACAGGGGTCCTTGGTGTTGGCTACACCTTC
TRBV5-1,TRBD2,TRBJ2-7,many,CASSSGLAGIKFEQYF,TGCGCCAGCAGCTCTGGACTAGCGGGGATCAAGTTCGAGCAGTACTTC
TRBV10-3,.,TRBJ2-7,many,CAISGTLGGRYEQYF,TGTGCCATCAGTGGGACCCTTGGTGGAAGGTACGAGCAGTACTTC
TRBV7-9,.,TRBJ1-1,few,CASSQIRQAGGVVEAFF,TGTGCCAGCAGCCAGATTAGACAGGCCGGCGGAGTCGTTGAAGCTTTCTTT
TRBV4-1,TRBD1,TRBJ1-4,few,CASSQIRGQGGEKLFF,TGCGCCAGCAGCCAAATACGCGGACAGGGGGGGGAAAAACTGTTTTTT
TRBV5-1,TRBD1,TRBJ2-7,.,CASSQGRGQGAYEQYF,TGCGCCAGCAGCCAAGGCCGAGGACAGGGGGCTTACGAGCAGTACTTC
TRBV6-1,TRBD2,TRBJ2-1,.,CASRGLAGPINEQFF,TGTGCCAGCAGGGGACTAGCGGGTCCCATCAATGAGCAGTTCTTC
TRBV5-5,.,TRBJ1-5,many,CASSPTLRTGSNQPQHF,TGTGCCAGCAGCCCAACCCTTCGGACGGGAAGCAATCAGCCCCAGCATTTT
TRBV7-3,.,TRBJ2-5,many,CASSLDSFETQYF,TGTGCCAGCAGCTTAGATAGTTTTGAGACCCAGTACTTC
TRBV5-1,.,TRBJ2-1,.,CASTLGETQFF,TGCGCCAGCACCTTGGGGGAGACCCAGTTCTTC
TRBV7-8,.,TRBJ2-7,many,CASSRQRDYEQYF,TGTGCCAGCAGCCGTCAAAGGGACTACGAGCAGTACTTC
TRBV7-3,.,TRBJ2-3,many,CASSLIKTHTQYF,TGTGCCAGCAGCTTAATTAAGACCCATACGCAGTATTTT
TRBV5-4,TRBD1,TRBJ2-7,many,CASSLRGPMDEQYF,TGTGCCAGCAGCTTAAGGGGGCCAATGGACGAGCAGTACTTC